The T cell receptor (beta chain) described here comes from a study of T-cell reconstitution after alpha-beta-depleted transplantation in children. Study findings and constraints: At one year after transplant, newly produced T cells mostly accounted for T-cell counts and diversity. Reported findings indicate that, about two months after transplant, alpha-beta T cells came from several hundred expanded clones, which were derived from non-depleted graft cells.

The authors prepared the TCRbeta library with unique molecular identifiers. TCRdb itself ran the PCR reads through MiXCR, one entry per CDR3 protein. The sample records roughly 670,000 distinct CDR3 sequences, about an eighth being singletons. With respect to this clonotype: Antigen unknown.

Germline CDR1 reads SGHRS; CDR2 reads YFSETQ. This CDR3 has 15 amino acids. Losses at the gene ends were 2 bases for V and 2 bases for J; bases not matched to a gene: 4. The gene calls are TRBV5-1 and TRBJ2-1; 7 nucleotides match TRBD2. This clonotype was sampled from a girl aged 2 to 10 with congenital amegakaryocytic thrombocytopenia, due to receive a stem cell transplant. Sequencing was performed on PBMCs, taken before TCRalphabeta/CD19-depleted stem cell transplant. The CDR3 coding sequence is TGCGCCAGCAGCTTTCAGCGGGAACCCTACAATGAGCAGTTCTTC. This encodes CASSFQREPYNEQFF.